This is a list of T cell receptor beta chains from one sample in a study of blood T cell repertoires in COVID-19. TCRdb's table, derived via immunoSEQ multiplex PCR, lists solely in-frame clones and lacks some. The sample contains about 430,000 clones, 85% to 90% of which appear only once. Sequenced: PBMCs or T cells enriched from blood (not recorded which). These receptors were obtained from a man aged 30-40 years who had recovered from COVID-19. Both conserved end residues are part of each CDR3. A D gene is named only where the DNA matches it firmly. Size values are once, few and many counts, or a class for expanded clones, and some rows have none.

>-|-|TRBV6-2/TRBV6-3|TRBJ1-2
CASSYGQANRNYGYTF
TGTGCCAGCAGTTACGGGCAGGCGAACAGGAACTATGGCTACACCTTC
>-|-|TRBV7-3|TRBJ1-1
CASSSWGPAPGGTEAFF
TGTGCCAGCAGCTCATGGGGGCCAGCCCCGGGAGGTACTGAAGCTTTCTTT
>-|-|TRBV30|TRBJ1-6
CAWSVRFSPLHF
TGTGCCTGGAGTGTACGGTTTTCACCCCTCCACTTT
>-|-|TRBV11-2|TRBJ2-7
CASSLEAGHYEQYF
TGTGCCAGCAGCTTAGAAGCGGGCCACTACGAGCAGTACTTC
>-|-|TRBV10-3|TRBJ1-3
CAISDDRSSGNTIYF
TGTGCCATCAGTGACGACAGGAGCTCTGGAAACACCATATATTTT
>-|-|TRBV2|TRBJ1-5
CASKAGNQPQHF
TGTGCCAGCAAGGCGGGCAATCAGCCCCAGCATTTT
>once|TRBD2|TRBV5-4|TRBJ2-5
CASSWEGYSQETQYF
TGTGCCAGCAGCTGGGAGGGGTACAGCCAAGAGACCCAGTACTTC
>-|-|TRBV20-1|TRBJ1-1
CSAGGITEAFF
TGCAGTGCTGGGGGGATCACTGAAGCTTTCTTT
>-|TRBD1|TRBV9|TRBJ1-6
CASSVVGTGYSPLHF
TGTGCCAGCAGCGTAGTTGGGACAGGGTACTCACCCCTCCACTTT
>-|-|TRBV5-4|TRBJ1-1
CASRPDRWANTEAFF
TGTGCCAGCAGACCCGACAGGTGGGCGAACACTGAAGCTTTCTTT
>-|-|TRBV19|TRBJ1-1
CASSVQGDTEAFF
TGTGCCAGTAGTGTACAGGGCGACACTGAAGCTTTCTTT
>-|-|TRBV3-1/TRBV3-2|TRBJ2-7
CASSQASASYEQYF
TGTGCCAGCAGCCAAGCTAGCGCATCCTACGAGCAGTACTTC
>-|TRBD1|TRBV6-5|TRBJ1-5
CASSYDRGPNQPQHF
TGTGCCAGCAGTTACGACAGGGGCCCTAATCAGCCCCAGCATTTT
>-|TRBD2|TRBV7-2|TRBJ2-7
CASSLGGLAGGREQYF
TGTGCCAGCAGCTTAGGGGGACTAGCGGGAGGGAGGGAGCAGTACTTC
>-|TRBD1|TRBV12-3/TRBV12-4|TRBJ1-5
CASSRDRDQPQHF
TGTGCCAGCAGTAGGGACAGAGATCAGCCCCAGCATTTT
>-|-|TRBV19|TRBJ1-5
CASSLTGHAQPQHF
TGTGCCAGTAGTCTTACCGGTCACGCTCAGCCCCAGCATTTT
>-|-|TRBV5-4|TRBJ2-7
CASSLAGGSYEQYF
TGTGCCAGCAGCTTGGCCGGAGGCTCCTACGAGCAGTACTTC
>-|TRBD2|TRBV7-8|TRBJ2-3
CASSAMGQRDQDTQYF
TGTGCCAGCTCTGCAATGGGGCAGCGGGATCAAGATACGCAGTATTTT
>-|-|TRBV30|TRBJ2-6
CAWGTRRSGANVLTF
TGTGCCTGGGGGACACGACGCTCTGGGGCCAACGTCCTGACTTTC
>-|-|TRBV28|TRBJ2-5
CASSSQTSGTQYF
TGTGCCAGCAGTTCCCAGACGAGCGGCACCCAGTACTTC
>-|TRBD1|TRBV16|TRBJ1-2
CASSRVPGQGDGYTF
TGTGCCAGCAGCCGGGTTCCGGGACAGGGGGACGGCTACACCTTC
>-|-|TRBV14|TRBJ1-2
CASSQVSVLRIANYGYTF
TGTGCCAGCAGCCAAGTTTCGGTATTGAGGATCGCTAACTATGGCTACACCTTC
>-|-|TRBV28|TRBJ1-5
CASSLRGNKPQHF
TGTGCCAGCAGTTTACGGGGTAACAAGCCCCAGCATTTT
>-|-|TRBV29-1|TRBJ2-1
CSVERSYNEQFF
TGCAGCGTTGAGCGCTCCTACAATGAGCAGTTCTTC
>-|-|TRBV7-2|TRBJ2-3
CASSLDRVTDTQYF
TGTGCCAGCAGCTTAGACAGAGTGACGGATACGCAGTATTTT
>-|TRBD1|TRBV19|TRBJ2-5
CASRDLRTGPPRQYF
TGTGCCAGTAGAGACTTGAGGACAGGACCACCACGGCAGTACTTC
>-|TRBD2|TRBV3-1/TRBV3-2|TRBJ2-3
CASEHTSGSMVTDTQYF
TGTGCCAGCGAACATACAAGCGGGAGTATGGTAACAGATACGCAGTATTTT
>-|-|TRBV29-1|TRBJ1-2
CSVLNTGGYGYTF
TGCAGCGTCCTGAACACGGGGGGCTATGGCTACACCTTC
>-|-|TRBV25-1|TRBJ1-4
CASSRLATNEKLFF
TGTGCCAGCAGCCGACTCGCAACTAATGAAAAACTGTTTTTT
>-|-|TRBV27|TRBJ1-5
CASSLLTPGGNQPQHF
TGTGCCAGCAGTCTCCTGACCCCAGGGGGCAATCAGCCCCAGCATTTT
>-|TRBD1|TRBV12-3/TRBV12-4|TRBJ1-2
CASSVQGASGYTF
TGTGCCAGCAGCGTACAGGGGGCGAGTGGCTACACCTTC
>-|TRBD1|TRBV5-1|TRBJ1-4
CASSTGQDYEKLFF
TGCGCCAGCAGCACGGGACAGGATTATGAAAAACTGTTTTTT
>-|-|TRBV19|TRBJ2-7
CASSKQGAAYEQYF
TGTGCCAGTAGCAAGCAAGGGGCGGCCTACGAGCAGTACTTC
>-|TRBD1|TRBV29-1|TRBJ2-1
CSVRGTGWNEQFF
TGCAGCGTTAGGGGGACAGGGTGGAATGAGCAGTTCTTC
>-|TRBD2|TRBV18|TRBJ2-3
CASSTSLAGVFFTDTQYF
TGTGCCAGCTCGACCTCACTAGCGGGAGTCTTCTTCACAGATACGCAGTATTTT
>-|TRBD2|TRBV6-1|TRBJ2-7
CASSAAGTSGAWDNSYEQYF
TGTGCCAGCAGTGCGGCCGGGACTAGCGGAGCTTGGGATAACTCCTACGAGCAGTACTTC
>-|-|TRBV11-2|TRBJ2-3
CASSSGGAASRTDTQYF
TGTGCCAGCAGCTCTGGGGGGGCGGCTAGCCGGACAGATACGCAGTATTTT
>-|-|TRBV7-2|TRBJ2-3
CASSLVPSLSGTDTQYF
TGTGCCAGCAGCTTAGTCCCCTCTCTTAGCGGCACAGATACGCAGTATTTT
>-|-|TRBV19|TRBJ2-3
CASNPTGLDTQYF
TGTGCCAGTAACCCGACAGGTCTAGATACGCAGTATTTT
>once|TRBD1|TRBV3-1/TRBV3-2|TRBJ2-7
CASSQENRGNYEQYF
TGTGCCAGCAGCCAAGAGAACAGGGGAAATTACGAGCAGTACTTC
>-|TRBD1|TRBV28|TRBJ1-1
CASSPRQGGNTEAFF
TGTGCCAGCAGTCCCCGCCAGGGGGGGAACACTGAAGCTTTCTTT
>-|-|TRBV4-1|TRBJ2-2
CASSQGGLGGVTGELFF
TGCGCCAGCAGCCAAGGGGGATTGGGAGGCGTAACCGGGGAGCTGTTTTTT
>-|-|TRBV30|TRBJ2-2
CAWRERAGVIGELFF
TGTGCCTGGAGGGAGAGGGCAGGGGTGATCGGGGAGCTGTTTTTT
>-|TRBD2|TRBV4-1|TRBJ2-3
CASSHGTGTSGSTDTQYF
TGCGCCAGCAGCCATGGGACTGGGACTAGCGGCAGCACAGATACGCAGTATTTT
>-|-|TRBV11-2|TRBJ2-1
CASSSRGEQFF
TGTGCCAGCAGCTCCCGGGGTGAGCAGTTCTTC
>-|TRBD1|TRBV24-1|TRBJ1-1
CATSPGTADAEAFF
TGTGCCACCAGTCCCGGGACAGCCGACGCTGAAGCTTTCTTT
>few|-|TRBV7-6|TRBJ2-2
CASSFSAYKFTGELFF
TGTGCCAGCAGCTTCAGCGCGTACAAATTCACCGGGGAGCTGTTTTTT
>-|TRBD1|TRBV28|TRBJ2-3
CASSPGQGALTDTQYF
TGTGCCAGCAGTCCCGGACAGGGGGCTCTGACAGATACGCAGTATTTT
>-|-|TRBV7-8|TRBJ2-5
CASSLGDSGRTQYF
TGTGCCAGCAGCTTAGGGGACTCCGGTCGGACCCAGTACTTC
>-|TRBD1|TRBV12-5|TRBJ1-2
CASGWGTANNYGYTF
TGTGCTAGTGGTTGGGGGACAGCGAATAACTATGGCTACACCTTC
>-|TRBD2|TRBV28|TRBJ2-2
CASSLEAGVDTGELFF
TGTGCCAGCAGTTTGGAAGCGGGAGTTGACACCGGGGAGCTGTTTTTT
>-|TRBD1|TRBV25-1|TRBJ1-5
CASGGQGGNQPQHF
TGTGCCAGCGGGGGACAGGGGGGGAATCAGCCCCAGCATTTT
>-|TRBD1|TRBV4-1|TRBJ2-5
CASSQDPGQDRETQYF
TGCGCCAGCAGCCAAGATCCGGGACAGGACAGGGAGACCCAGTACTTC
>-|-|TRBV5-1|TRBJ2-2
CASSLRETGELFF
TGCGCCAGCAGCTTGCGAGAAACCGGGGAGCTGTTTTTT
>-|TRBD2|TRBV12-3/TRBV12-4|TRBJ2-5
CASGLAGIETQYF
TGTGCCAGCGGACTAGCGGGAATAGAGACCCAGTACTTC
>-|TRBD2|TRBV28|TRBJ2-7
CASSFPSGTYEQYF
TGTGCCAGCAGTTTTCCTAGCGGGACATACGAGCAGTACTTC
>-|TRBD2|TRBV30|TRBJ2-2
CAWTSGRGYGELFF
TGTGCCTGGACTAGCGGGAGAGGTTACGGGGAGCTGTTTTTT
>-|TRBD2|TRBV4-1|TRBJ2-1
CASSQEGGRVEQFF
TGCGCCAGCAGCCAAGAGGGCGGGAGGGTTGAGCAGTTCTTC
>-|-|TRBV13|TRBJ2-5
CASSSLMKGVKETQYF
TGTGCCAGCAGCTCTTTGATGAAGGGGGTTAAAGAGACCCAGTACTTC